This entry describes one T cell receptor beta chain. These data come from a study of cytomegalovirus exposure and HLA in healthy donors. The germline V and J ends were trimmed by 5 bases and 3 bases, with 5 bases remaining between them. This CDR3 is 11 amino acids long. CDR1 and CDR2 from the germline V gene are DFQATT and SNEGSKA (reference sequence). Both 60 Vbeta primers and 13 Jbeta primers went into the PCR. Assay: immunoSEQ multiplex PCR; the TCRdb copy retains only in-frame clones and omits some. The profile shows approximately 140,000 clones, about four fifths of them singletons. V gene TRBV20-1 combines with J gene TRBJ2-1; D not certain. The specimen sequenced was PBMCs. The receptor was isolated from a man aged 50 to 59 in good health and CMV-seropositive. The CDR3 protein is CSAPIYNEQFF. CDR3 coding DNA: TGCAGTGCTCCTATCTACAATGAGCAGTTCTTC.